The 22 T cell receptor beta chains below come from one sample, sequenced in a study of T cell repertoires in cytomegalovirus infection. TCRdb analysed the reads with MiXCR anew, one entry per CDR3 protein. This sample carries about a million distinct CDR3 sequences, approximately 31% of them seen once, and the ten largest clones take around an eighth. Their cognate antigens are unknown. The sample consisted of cultured CD8+ T cells from PBMCs, taken from culture after CMV antigen stimulation. The receptors originated from a human donor in good health (CMV status not recorded). Some clones in this sample may be carry-over from other donors' samples.

V is TRBV27 and J is TRBJ2-1; a possible D gene is TRBD1 (6 bases). The CDR3 is 12 residues long. From germline, CDR1 is MNHEY and CDR2 SMNVEV (reference sequence). V dropped 8 bases and J dropped 8 bases, with 13 bases sitting between them. The CDR3 DNA reads TGTGCCAGCGCAGGGGTTATCGATGAGCAGTTCTTC. Translated: CASAGVIDEQFF.

This clonotype was counted a few times. The chain carries TRBV7-9 and TRBJ2-1; 8 bases match TRBD2. Germline trimming cut 3 bases from V and 6 bases from J; bases unmatched to any gene: 13. The germline CDR1 and CDR2 sequences are SEHNR and FQNEAQ (reference sequence). CDR3 length: 17 amino acids. The DNA of the CDR3 is TGTGCCAGCAGCTTGTCGGGGGGGTCCCCATTCTCCAATGAGCAGTTCTTC. It specifies CASSLSGGSPFSNEQFF.

CDR3 bases: TGTGCCAGCAGCGGGGACGCCAATGAGCAGTTCTTC. Protein: CASSGDANEQFF. The J gene is TRBJ2-1, the V gene TRBV7-8; D may correspond to TRBD1 or TRBD2 (5 bases each). Germline V gene data show CDR1 as SGHVS and CDR2 as FQNEAQ. V shed 5 bases and J shed 6 bases, with 8 bases lying between them. CDR3 length: 12 residues.

In this sample, this clonotype turned up many times. This sequence joins TRBV7-9 and TRBJ1-2, with D unclear. V was shortened by 10 bases and J by 4 bases, with 16 bases between the two germline ends. This CDR3 spans 13 amino acids. The germline CDR1 and CDR2 sequences are SEHNR and FQNEAQ (reference sequence). CDR3 region: CATGRASRYGYTF. The CDR3 DNA reads TGTGCCACCGGGCGGGCCTCACGCTATGGCTACACCTTC.

This clonotype was counted only a few times. The gene calls are TRBV12-3 or TRBV12-4 and TRBJ1-2; D possibly corresponds to TRBD1 (6 bases). This CDR3 spans 12 amino acids. Trimming stripped 5 bases from V and 8 bases from J, with 12 bases between. CDR3 residues: CASSPYREGYTF. The CDR3 nucleotides read TGTGCCAGCAGTCCCTACAGGGAGGGCTACACCTTC.

The chain couples TRBV24-1 to TRBJ2-7; the D gene is possibly TRBD1 (6 bases). From germline, CDR1 is KGHDR and CDR2 SFDVKD. CDR3 size: 13 residues. V shed 9 bases and J shed 11 bases, with 22 bases lying between them. This CDR3 reads CATLLGAPRNKYV. The CDR3 region has the DNA TGTGCCACCTTGCTGGGGGCGCCGAGAAATAAGTACGTC.

Turning to this clonotype: Since a much larger clone is just one base distant, this may be a read error. The rearrangement links TRBV7-2 to TRBJ2-7; D possibly corresponds to TRBD2 (5 bases). Germline-derived CDR1 and CDR2 are SGHTA and FQGNSA. CDR3 length equals 14 residues. Trimming removed 1 base from V and 0 bases from J, with 7 bases in between. CDR3 coding DNA: TGTGCCAGCAGCTTAGTTAGCGACTCCTACGAGCAGTACGTC. This encodes CASSLVSDSYEQYV.

The gene calls are TRBV9 and TRBJ1-2; 7 nucleotides match TRBD1. Looked up from germline, CDR1 is SGDLS and CDR2 is YYNGEE. This CDR3 has 14 amino acids. The junction had 11 bases not matched to a gene; V was cut back by 4 bases and J by 8 bases. CDR3 nucleotide sequence: TGTGCCAGCAGCTTCAATCGACAGGGTGGCGGCTACACCTTC. This translates into CASSFNRQGGGYTF.

The chain is built from TRBV6-4 and TRBJ1-2; no firm D call. Germline values: CDR1 MRHNA, CDR2 SNTAGT. With 2 bases removed from V and 2 bases from J, the gap between germline ends came to 9 bases. The CDR3 extends over 14 amino acids. CDR3 in amino acids: CASSDRNGNYGYTF. CDR3 DNA: TGTGCCAGCAGTGACAGGAACGGGAACTATGGCTACACCTTC.

Regarding this clonotype: This may arise from a read error, as a much more abundant clone is one base away. This rearrangement joins TRBV7-6 to TRBJ2-4; D remains unclear. There are 12 residues in the CDR3. Germline CDR1 is SGHVS and CDR2 is FNYEAQ. As DNA, the CDR3 is TGTGCCAGCAGCCCGGACGGAAACATTCAGAACTTC. Its translation: CASSPDGNIQNF.

In its sample, this clonotype was seen a few times. The chain couples TRBV28 to TRBJ2-4; D could derive from TRBD1 or TRBD2 (5 bases each). Between the trimmed V and J ends, which lost 4 bases and 1 base, there was a span of 23 bases. Germline V gene lookup returns CDR1 MDHEN and CDR2 SYDVKM. This CDR3 has 19 residues. CDR3 sequence: CASSSGGFGTLSAKNIQYF. In DNA form, the CDR3 reads TGTGCCAGCAGTTCGGGCGGATTCGGGACCCTCTCCGCCAAAAACATTCAGTACTTC.

This clonotype showed up just a few times. The gene calls are TRBV19 and TRBJ2-5; the D is unclear. The length of the CDR3 is 12 residues. Germline CDR1 reads LNHDA; CDR2 reads SQIVND (reference sequence). V was shortened by 4 bases and J by 5 bases, with 8 bases between the two germline ends. CDR3 residues: CASSSRSETQYF. The DNA of the CDR3 is TGTGCCAGTAGTAGCCGCTCGGAGACCCAGTACTTC.

The sample holds a few counts of this clonotype. The chain recombines TRBV7-6 with TRBJ2-1, with D possibly TRBD2 on 5 matching bases. Trimming pared 5 bases from V and 0 bases from J, leaving 11 bases between. Germline V lookup: CDR1 SGHVS, CDR2 FNYEAQ. The CDR3 has 15 amino acids. The CDR3 region is CASSPRVSSYNEQFF. CDR3 coding DNA: TGTGCCAGCAGCCCGAGGGTGAGCTCCTACAATGAGCAGTTCTTC.

This clonotype has more than one count but fewer than ten. J is TRBJ2-7 and V is TRBV6-1; 7 bases match TRBD1. Germline trimming cut 6 bases from V and 2 bases from J; bases unmatched to any gene: 10. CDR3 length: 15 amino acids. Germline V lookup: CDR1 MNHNS, CDR2 SASEGT. DNA for the CDR3: TGTGCCAGCAGCGCTGGGACAGCAAGAGCCTACGAGCAGTACTTC. Translating gives CASSAGTARAYEQYF.

This clonotype has more than one count but fewer than ten. The chain is built from TRBV28 and TRBJ1-1; 7 bases map to TRBD1. After removal of 5 bases from V and 1 base from J, the junction contained 7 bases not matched to a gene. Germline CDR1 is MDHEN and CDR2 is SYDVKM. The CDR3 runs to 15 residues. In DNA form, the CDR3 reads TGTGCCAGCAGTCCGACGGGACAGAAGAACACTGAAGCTTTCTTT. Translated, it gives CASSPTGQKNTEAFF.

This sequence joins TRBV2 and TRBJ2-1, with a possible D match to TRBD1 (6 bases). The germline gives CDR1 SNHLY, CDR2 FYNNEI. The CDR3 totals 16 residues. V shed 6 bases and J shed 4 bases, with 19 bases lying between them. CDR3 nucleotides: TGTGCCAGCAGCCTCTCCGGGACACCGTTTTACAATGAGCAGTTCTTC. The encoded protein is CASSLSGTPFYNEQFF.

This clonotype was observed a handful of times. The CDR3 loop is CASSHSGQKSTDTQYF. The CDR3 DNA follows: TGCGCCAGCAGCCATTCTGGACAGAAGAGCACAGATACGCAGTATTTT. V usage is TRBV4-1 and J usage is TRBJ2-3; D may be TRBD1 (6 bases). Germline V gene sequence: CDR1 MGHRA, CDR2 YSYEKL. This CDR3 has 16 residues. The V end lost 3 bases, the J end lost 0 bases, and 13 bases lay between the germline ends.

The V gene is TRBV5-1, the J gene TRBJ1-2; D is unresolved. With 0 bases removed from V and 6 bases from J, the gap between germline ends came to 15 bases. The CDR3 is made up of 15 amino acids. Germline V CDR1 and CDR2: SGHRS, YFSETQ. The CDR3 sequence: CASSLASGRYHGYTF. CDR3 sequence (DNA): TGCGCCAGCAGCTTGGCCTCCGGCAGATACCATGGCTACACCTTC.

The chain has TRBV7-2 and TRBJ1-2; maybe TRBD1 (6 bases). The CDR3 length is 16 residues. V was cut by 4 bases and J by 4 bases, with 19 bases left in between. In germline, CDR1 is SGHTA, CDR2 FQGNSA. CDR3 sequence (DNA): TGTGCCAGCAGCTCAGAACCCTACAGGGACCCCTATGGCTACACCTTC. It translates to CASSSEPYRDPYGYTF.

This clonotype was seen a handful of times. The V and J genes are TRBV7-9 and TRBJ1-5; D remains ambiguous. The V gene's germline CDR1 is SEHNR and CDR2 FQNEAQ (reference sequence). The CDR3 has 13 residues. Trimming took 4 bases from V and 4 from J, leaving 8 bases between them. The CDR3 spells CASSSARNQPQHF. CDR3 nucleotides: TGTGCCAGCAGCTCGGCGAGGAATCAGCCCCAGCATTTT.

The sample holds many counts of this clonotype. The chain employs TRBV7-9 and TRBJ2-3; 8 bases match TRBD2. V lost 4 bases, J lost 0 bases, and 12 bases stayed unmatched. The CDR3 runs to 18 residues. CDR1 SEHNR and CDR2 FQNEAQ come from the germline V gene (reference sequence). Written as DNA, the CDR3 is TGTGCCAGCAGCTACATCCTCGGTAGCGGGACTAGCACAGATACGCAGTATTTT. Residues: CASSYILGSGTSTDTQYF.

The chain has TRBV13 and TRBJ2-5, with D perhaps matching TRBD1 (6 bases). Per germline, CDR1 PRHDT and CDR2 FYEKMQ (reference sequence). This CDR3 has 15 residues. Trimming shortened V by 2 bases and J by 1 base, and 11 bases separated the two germline ends. CDR3: CASSLLQGFQETQYF. CDR3 coding DNA: TGTGCCAGCAGCTTATTACAGGGCTTCCAAGAGACCCAGTACTTC.